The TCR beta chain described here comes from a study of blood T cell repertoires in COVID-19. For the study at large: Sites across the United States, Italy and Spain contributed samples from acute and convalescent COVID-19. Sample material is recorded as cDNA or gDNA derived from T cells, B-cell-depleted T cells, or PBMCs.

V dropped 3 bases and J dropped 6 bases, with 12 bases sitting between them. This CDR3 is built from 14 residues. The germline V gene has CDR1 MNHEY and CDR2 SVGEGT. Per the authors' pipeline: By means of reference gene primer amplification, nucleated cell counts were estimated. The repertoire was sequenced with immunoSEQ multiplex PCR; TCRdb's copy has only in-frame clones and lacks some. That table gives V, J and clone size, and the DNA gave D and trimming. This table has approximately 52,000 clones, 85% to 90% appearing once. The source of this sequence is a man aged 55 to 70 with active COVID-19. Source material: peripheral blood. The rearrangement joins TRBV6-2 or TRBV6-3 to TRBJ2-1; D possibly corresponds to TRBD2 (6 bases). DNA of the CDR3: TGTGCCAGCAGTTATCAACTAGCCCGCAATGAGCAGTTCTTC. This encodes CASSYQLARNEQFF.